This T cell receptor (beta chain) was obtained from a study of human T cells and chemical hapten exposure. Individual cDNA molecules each carried unique molecular identifiers attached by the library. TCRdb re-called the RACE reads through MiXCR, storing one row per CDR3 protein. In the table there are 45,000 to 70,000 distinct CDR3 sequences, approximately 8.6% of which are singletons. Time point specified: patch test 1, 2 weeks after DPC sensitization. Treatment denoted: therapeutic diphenylcyclopropenone sensitization with weekly scalp DPC. Per germline, CDR1 SGHDT and CDR2 YYEEEE. CDR3 length: 16 amino acids. V lost 0 bases and J lost 12, with 22 bases in between.

The clonotype originates from a middle-aged woman with alopecia areata. Some clones in this sample may be carry-over from other donors' samples. The V and J genes are TRBV5-6 and TRBJ2-1; TRBD1 is a possible D gene (5 bases). The starting material was whole blood, obtained in connection with sensitization to the hapten diphenylcyclopropenone (DPC). The CDR3 nucleotides read TGTGCCAGCAGCTTGGTCCCCCAGGGCCCACGGGCCTCGCAGTTCTTC. It yields the protein CASSLVPQGPRASQFF. The full variable domain, rest sourced from reference TRBV5-6 and TRBJ2-1, is DAGVTQSPTHLIKTRGQQVTLRCSPKSGHDTVSWYQQALGQGPQFIFQYYEEEERQRGNFPDRFSGHQFPNYSSELNVNALLLGDSALYLCASSLVPQGPRASQFFGPGTRLTVL.